This passage covers 19 T cell receptor beta chains from one sample sequenced in a study of tumor and adjacent non-tumor tissue in lung cancer. The template was RNA from unsorted bulk tissue. Three rounds of nested PCR, following a modified ARM-PCR protocol, produced the TCRbeta library. Each CDR3 protein gets one entry after TCRdb re-called the multiplex PCR reads with MiXCR. The table records 130,000 or so distinct CDR3 sequences, approximately 71% of them present only once. Sequenced input: lung tumor tissue. These TCRs come from a man aged 25-45 years with non-small cell lung cancer.

Regarding this clonotype: A read error may be the cause here, since a much bigger clone is one base away. The rearrangement joins TRBV6-5 to TRBJ1-4; TRBD1 agrees at 10 bases. Trimming took 5 bases from V and 13 from J; bases not matched to a gene: 7. The CDR3 has 13 residues. Germline V gene lookup returns CDR1 MNHEY and CDR2 SVGAGI. The CDR3 DNA follows: TGTGCCAGCAGTCAGGCACGGACAGGGGGACTGTTTTTT. It specifies CASSQARTGGLFF.

Details on this clonotype: This could be a read error, since a much larger clone is one nucleotide away. The chain couples TRBV20-1 to TRBJ2-3; D is unresolved. The germline CDR1 and CDR2 sequences are DFQATT and SNEGSKA (reference sequence). V was trimmed by 6 bases and J by 0 bases, leaving 13 bases between them. This CDR3 has 14 amino acids. The CDR3 DNA is TGCAGTGCACCCCCTGGCGGAAGCACAGATACGCAGTATTTT. It is translated as CSAPPGGSTDTQYF.

Details on this clonotype: At one end, the junction sequence differs from germline, possibly due to a read error. The chain joins TRBV12-3 or TRBV12-4 to TRBJ2-7; 9 nucleotides match TRBD1. The CDR3 extends over 14 amino acids. CDR3 sequence (DNA): TGTGCCAGCTGTTTACAGGGGGCCTCCTACGAGCACTACTTC. Its translation is CASCLQGASYEHYF.

The V and J genes are TRBV20-1 and TRBJ2-5; D unclear. With 3 bases removed from V and 3 bases from J, the gap between germline ends came to 17 bases. This CDR3 is built from 15 residues. Germline CDR1 and CDR2: DFQATT and SNEGSKA (reference sequence). The chain's CDR3 is CSASDPNGSKETQYF. The CDR3 coding sequence is TGCAGTGCTAGTGACCCGAACGGGTCCAAAGAGACCCAGTACTTC.

This clonotype was observed many times. The chain is built from TRBV10-3 and TRBJ2-5; TRBD1 aligns across 7 bases. The CDR3 sequence is 17 residues long. Germline V gene data show CDR1 as ENHRY and CDR2 as SYGVKD. V shed 4 bases, J shed 5 bases, and the junction held 16 bases outside the gene matches. The CDR3 reads CAISVEGTVVSSETQYF. As DNA, the CDR3 is TGTGCCATCAGTGTGGAAGGGACAGTAGTTTCTTCGGAGACCCAGTACTTC.

As to this clonotype: A single base separates this from a much larger clone, so it may be a read error. DNA of the CDR3: TGTGCCACCAGTGATTTGTCATCCAGCTCTGGGGCCAACATCCTGACTTTC. It encodes CATSDLSSSSGANILTF. The chain recombines TRBV24-1 with TRBJ2-6, with D perhaps matching TRBD1 (5 bases). Germline V gene sequence: CDR1 KGHDR, CDR2 SFDVKD. This CDR3 is built from 17 residues.

This clonotype was counted ten times or more. The chain couples TRBV10-2 to TRBJ1-5; D is unclear. The V and J ends lost 4 bases and 6 bases respectively, with 10 bases between them. From germline, CDR1 is WSHSY and CDR2 SAAADI. The length of the CDR3 is 13 residues. The chain's CDR3 is CASSAGIGQPQHF. CDR3 sequence (DNA): TGCGCCAGCAGTGCGGGGATTGGTCAGCCCCAGCATTTT.

Note on this clonotype: This likely comes from a read error, as the CDR3 has no conserved phenylalanine or tryptophan at its end. The chain carries TRBV10-2 and TRBJ2-3; D is unresolved. Germline V gene data show CDR1 as WSHSY and CDR2 as SAAADI. There are 11 residues in the CDR3. CDR3 sequence reads: CASRITDMQYS. CDR3 sequence (DNA): TGCGCCAGCAGGATCACAGATATGCAGTATTCT.

Remarks on this clonotype: One end of the junction does not line up with germline, which may come from a read error. The genes are TRBV20-1 and TRBJ2-3; maybe TRBD2 (5 bases). Germline CDR1 DFQATT, CDR2 SNEGSKA (reference sequence). This CDR3 comprises 13 residues. CDR3 loop: CSAHGVITDMQYF. In DNA form, the CDR3 reads TGCAGTGCTCACGGGGTTATCACAGATATGCAGTATTTT.

Turning to this clonotype: A much larger clone lies one base from this, so it may be a read error. J is TRBJ2-1 and V is TRBV12-3 or TRBV12-4, with 12 bases identical to TRBD2. V gave up 6 bases and J gave up 9 bases; unmatched junction bases: 6. CDR3 length equals 14 residues. In DNA form, the CDR3 reads TGTGCCAGCAGCCCGACTAGCGGGAGAAGTGAGCAGTTCTTC. Its translation is CASSPTSGRSEQFF.

Notes on this clonotype: The junction departs from the called germline gene at one end, perhaps through a read error. The rearrangement links TRBV5-4 to TRBJ2-7, with 7 nucleotides matching TRBD2. This CDR3 spans 15 amino acids. The V gene's germline CDR1 is SGHNT and CDR2 YYREEE (reference sequence). This chain's CDR3 is CASRLAGLTPYEQYF. CDR3 nucleotide sequence: TGTGCCAGCAGATTGGCGGGACTAACACCCTACGAGCAGTACTTC.

The table lists this clonotype with a few counts. A much larger clonotype is one base distant, so this may be a read error. The rearrangement joins TRBV20-1 to TRBJ2-7; tentative D call: TRBD1 (6 bases). Looked up from germline, CDR1 is DFQATT and CDR2 is SNEGSKA (reference sequence). This CDR3 has 15 amino acids. DNA for the CDR3: TGCAGTGCTAGATTGACAGCCCCAGGGGCCTACAAGCAGTACTTC. Translating it yields CSARLTAPGAYKQYF.

On this clonotype itself: An end of the junction does not agree with germline; a read error may underlie this. The rearrangement uses TRBV6-1 and TRBJ1-6; D not resolved. There are 14 residues in the CDR3. The germline V gene has CDR1 MNHNS and CDR2 SASEGT. Here the CDR3 DNA reads TGTACCTGCAGAGCCGGGAGCTACGGTTCACCACTCCACTTT. Its protein is CTCRAGSYGSPLHF.

CDR3 loop: CAIQGPGANVLTF. The CDR3 DNA follows: TGTGCCATTCAGGGGCCTGGGGCCAACGTCCTGACTTTC. The V and J genes are TRBV10-3 and TRBJ2-6; possibly TRBD1 for D (6 bases). Germline V gives CDR1 ENHRY, CDR2 SYGVKD. V was pared by 9 bases and J by 2 bases, with 8 bases between. The CDR3 is made up of 13 amino acids.

A note on this clonotype: Given a much more abundant clone one base away, this may be a read error. This likely comes from a read error, as the CDR3 has no conserved phenylalanine or tryptophan at its end. The rearrangement links TRBV20-1 to TRBJ2-3, with TRBD2 identical over 9 bases. Trimming cost V 5 bases and J 10 bases; bases outside gene matches: 10. Per the germline V gene, CDR1 is DFQATT and CDR2 is SNEGSKA (reference sequence). The CDR3 runs to 13 residues. CDR3 sequence (DNA): TGCAGTGCTGCTAGCGGGGTCGAGGGAGCGCAGTATTTA. It is translated as CSAASGVEGAQYL.

The gene calls are TRBV4-1 and TRBJ2-7; D gene unclear. Germline lookup yields CDR1 MGHRA and CDR2 YSYEKL. V lost 11 bases to trimming and J lost 0 bases, with 17 bases between them. The CDR3 covers 14 residues. Written as DNA, the CDR3 is TGCGCCGGCCGCCAAGAAGGGAACTCCTACGAGCAGTACTTC. It encodes CAGRQEGNSYEQYF.

This rearrangement joins TRBV7-2 to TRBJ1-1, with D possibly TRBD1 on 6 matching bases. With 1 base removed from V and 6 bases from J, the gap between germline ends came to 18 bases. The CDR3 consists of 16 residues. In germline, CDR1 is SGHTA, CDR2 FQGNSA. The CDR3 loop is CASSLGPQGVYAEAFF. CDR3 in DNA: TGTGCCAGCAGCTTAGGTCCACAGGGAGTTTACGCTGAAGCTTTCTTT.

This chain links TRBV6-2 or TRBV6-3 with TRBJ2-7, with D maybe TRBD1 (5 bases). The CDR3 consists of 13 residues. Germline CDR1 is MNHEY and CDR2 is SVGEGT. Trimming shortened V by 5 bases and J by 10 bases, and 18 bases separated the two germline ends. The CDR3 nucleotides read TGTGCCAGCAGTCCACAAGTTACAGGCGAACAGTACTTC. Translated: CASSPQVTGEQYF.

Here the CDR3 reads CSVRGRESREETQYF. The CDR3 DNA follows: TGCAGTGTCAGAGGTCGGGAGTCGAGGGAAGAGACCCAGTACTTC. The chain couples TRBV20-1 to TRBJ2-5, with a weak D call TRBD2 (6 bases). Germline CDR1 is DFQATT and CDR2 is SNEGSKA (reference sequence). The CDR3 is 15 residues long. Trimming took 7 bases from V and 3 from J, leaving 21 bases between them.